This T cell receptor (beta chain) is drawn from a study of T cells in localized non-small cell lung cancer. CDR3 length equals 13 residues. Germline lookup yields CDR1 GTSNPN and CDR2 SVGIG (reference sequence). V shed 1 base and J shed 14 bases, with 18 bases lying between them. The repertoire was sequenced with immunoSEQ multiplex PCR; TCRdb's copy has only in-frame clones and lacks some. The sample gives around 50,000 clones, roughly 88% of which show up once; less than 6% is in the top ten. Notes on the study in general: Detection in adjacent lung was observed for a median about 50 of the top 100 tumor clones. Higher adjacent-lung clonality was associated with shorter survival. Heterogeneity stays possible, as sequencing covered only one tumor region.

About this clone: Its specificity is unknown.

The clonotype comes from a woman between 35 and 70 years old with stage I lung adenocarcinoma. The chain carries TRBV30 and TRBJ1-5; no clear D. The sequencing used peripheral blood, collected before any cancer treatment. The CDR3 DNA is TGTGCCTGGAGTGGGGAGTTGGGCCAGCCGGAGCATTTT. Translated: CAWSGELGQPEHF.